The clone carrying this T cell receptor (beta chain) was counted only a few times. Its antigen is as yet unknown. This specimen belongs to a study of STAT3 mutations in large granular lymphocyte leukemia. Study-level points and caveats: Every T-cell large granular lymphocyte leukemia patient had at least one immunodominant TCR beta clonotype.

Sequencing used immunoSEQ multiplex PCR; TCRdb keeps in-frame clones, though not all of them. The table shows approximately 42,000 clones, with 80% to 85% occurring only once. Germline trimming cut 6 bases from V and 2 bases from J; bases unmatched to any gene: 3. The CDR3 loop spans 14 amino acids. The chain couples TRBV23-1 to TRBJ2-1; TRBD1 aligns across 8 bases. TRBV23-1 is labeled an ORF, and its function is uncertain. Sequencing was performed on PBMCs. The sequence was obtained from a human donor with T large granular lymphocyte leukemia. Some clones in this sample may be carry-over from other donors' samples. The CDR3 loop is CASRTGVPYNEQFF. CDR3 DNA sequence: TGCGCCAGCAGGACAGGGGTCCCCTACAATGAGCAGTTCTTC.